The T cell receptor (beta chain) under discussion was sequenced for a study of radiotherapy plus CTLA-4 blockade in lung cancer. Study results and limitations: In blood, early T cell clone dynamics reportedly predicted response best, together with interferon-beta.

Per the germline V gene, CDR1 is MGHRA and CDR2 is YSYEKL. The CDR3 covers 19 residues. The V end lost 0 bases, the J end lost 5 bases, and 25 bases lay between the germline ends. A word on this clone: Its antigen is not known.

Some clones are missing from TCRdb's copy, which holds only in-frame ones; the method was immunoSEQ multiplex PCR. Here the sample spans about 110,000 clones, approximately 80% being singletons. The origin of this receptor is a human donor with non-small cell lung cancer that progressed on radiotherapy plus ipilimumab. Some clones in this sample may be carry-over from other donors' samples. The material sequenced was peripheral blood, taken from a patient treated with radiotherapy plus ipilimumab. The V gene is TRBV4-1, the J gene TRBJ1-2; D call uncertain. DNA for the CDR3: TGCGCCAGCAGCCAAGATGCTCGAAGCGGTAGAGCCACAGCTTATGGCTACACCTTC. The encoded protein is CASSQDARSGRATAYGYTF.